The 6 T cell receptor beta chains below were found in one sample sequenced in a study of OX40 agonist ivuxolimab in advanced cancers. The method was the immunoSEQ multiplex PCR assay. Imported from immuneACCESS, the table was reduced by TCRdb to in-frame sequences with V and J called. These copies leave out some clones; in studies compared against another copy, an unresolved V gene accounts for under half, and the cause of the remainder is not known. Present in this sample are around 64,000 clones, around 90% of which were seen just once. The top ten constitute more than 14% of the sample. Sequencing was performed on CD4+ or CD8+ T cells sorted from blood, taken in a trial of the OX40 agonist ivuxolimab. The origin of the receptors is an adult with an advanced solid tumor such as melanoma, head and neck, liver or kidney cancer.

The V call is TRBV21-1, the J call TRBJ2-3; the table's D call TRBD2 went unverified against the DNA. TRBV21-1 is a listed pseudogene. The CDR3 consists of 16 residues. The CDR3 sequence: CASKRLAGGITDTQYF. CDR3 sequence (DNA): TGTGCCAGCAAGAGACTAGCGGGAGGGATCACAGATACGCAGTATTTT.

V is TRBV7-2 and J is TRBJ2-3; 8 bases align to TRBD1. The V gene end was trimmed by 4 bases and the J gene end by 2 bases; junction bases not matched to a gene: 8. Per germline, CDR1 SGHTA and CDR2 FQGNSA. This CDR3 is built from 16 residues. The CDR3 reads CASSYGTGWDTDTQYF. The CDR3 DNA is TGTGCCAGCAGCTATGGGACAGGATGGGACACAGATACGCAGTATTTT.

The CDR3 loop reads CASGFGGYSSYNEQFF. In DNA, the CDR3 is TGTGCTAGTGGTTTCGGGGGCTACAGCTCCTACAATGAGCAGTTCTTC. V usage is TRBV12-5 and J usage is TRBJ2-1; D might be TRBD1 or TRBD2, each matching 6 bases. The CDR3 runs 16 residues. Trimming pared 3 bases from V and 0 bases from J, leaving 12 bases between. Germline CDR1 is LGHNT and CDR2 is FRNRAP. Drawing the rest from reference TRBV12-5 and TRBJ2-1, the complete variable domain is DARVTQTPRHKVTEMGQEVTMRCQPILGHNTVFWYRQTMMQGLELLAYFRNRAPLDDSGMPKDRFSAEMPDATLATLKIQPSEPRDSAVYFCASGFGGYSSYNEQFFGPGTRLTVL.

The V gene is TRBV2, the J gene TRBJ2-3; 9 bases map to TRBD2. Looked up from germline, CDR1 is SNHLY and CDR2 is FYNNEI. V was clipped by 6 bases and J by 6 bases; unmatched bases: 4. The CDR3 sequence is 13 residues long. Written as DNA, the CDR3 is TGTGCCAGCAGAACCGGGACTAGCGATACGCAGTATTTT. Encoded protein: CASRTGTSDTQYF.

This clone was counted a single time. This chain links TRBV27 with TRBJ1-2; a possible D gene is TRBD1 (5 bases). Trimming shortened V by 0 bases and J by 5 bases, and 13 bases separated the two germline ends. The germline V gene has CDR1 MNHEY and CDR2 SMNVEV (reference sequence). The CDR3 runs 15 residues. CDR3 sequence (DNA): TGTGCCAGCAGTTTATCGTTTGAGGGGTTGTATGGCTACACCTTC. Its protein product is CASSLSFEGLYGYTF.

The chain has TRBV7-2 and TRBJ2-7; tentatively, D is TRBD1 or TRBD2 (5 bases each). Trimming left V 5 bases short and J 3 bases short, with 11 bases between. The CDR3 is made up of 13 amino acids. Germline V gives CDR1 SGHTA, CDR2 FQGNSA. The chain's CDR3 is CASSLGPNYEQYF. CDR3 DNA: TGTGCCAGCAGCCTGGGACCGAACTACGAGCAGTACTTC. Supplemented by reference TRBV7-2 and TRBJ2-7, the full variable domain reads GAGVSQSPSNKVTEKGKDVELRCDPISGHTALYWYRQSLGQGLEFLIYFQGNSAPDKSGLPSDRFSAERTGGSVSTLTIQRTQQEDSAVYLCASSLGPNYEQYFGPGTRLTVT.